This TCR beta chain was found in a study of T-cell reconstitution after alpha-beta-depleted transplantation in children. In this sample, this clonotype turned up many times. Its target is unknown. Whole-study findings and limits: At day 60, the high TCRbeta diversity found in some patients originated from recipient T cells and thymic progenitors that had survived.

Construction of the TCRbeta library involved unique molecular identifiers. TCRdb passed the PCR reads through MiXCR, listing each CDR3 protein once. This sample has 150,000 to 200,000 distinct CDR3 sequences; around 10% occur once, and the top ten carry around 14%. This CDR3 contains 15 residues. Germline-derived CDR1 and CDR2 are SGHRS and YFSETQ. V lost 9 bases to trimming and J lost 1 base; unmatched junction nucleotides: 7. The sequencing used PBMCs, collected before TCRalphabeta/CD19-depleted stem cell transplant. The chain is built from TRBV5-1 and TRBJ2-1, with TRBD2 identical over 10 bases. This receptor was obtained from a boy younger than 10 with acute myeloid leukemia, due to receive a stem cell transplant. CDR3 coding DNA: TGCGCCATCTCCCCGGGACTAGCGTCCTACAATGAGCAGTTCTTC. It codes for CAISPGLASYNEQFF.